This T cell receptor beta chain was retrieved from a study of T cell responses to AZD1222 COVID-19 vaccine. J was trimmed by 4 bases and V by 4 bases; bases with no gene match: 4. Germline assignment: CDR1 SGHRS and CDR2 YFSETQ. CDR3 length: 14 residues. Some clones are missing from TCRdb's copy, which holds only in-frame ones; the method was immunoSEQ multiplex PCR. The profile shows roughly 140,000 clones, about nine tenths of them singletons. This clone was recorded once. The sequencing here drew on peripheral blood, taken on day 0 of MenACWY control vaccination. This receptor was taken from an adult in good health. This chain links TRBV5-1 with TRBJ2-1; 8 bases match TRBD1. As DNA, the CDR3 is TGCGCCAGCAGCCCGGGACAGGATTACAATGAGCAGTTCTTC. Encoded protein: CASSPGQDYNEQFF.